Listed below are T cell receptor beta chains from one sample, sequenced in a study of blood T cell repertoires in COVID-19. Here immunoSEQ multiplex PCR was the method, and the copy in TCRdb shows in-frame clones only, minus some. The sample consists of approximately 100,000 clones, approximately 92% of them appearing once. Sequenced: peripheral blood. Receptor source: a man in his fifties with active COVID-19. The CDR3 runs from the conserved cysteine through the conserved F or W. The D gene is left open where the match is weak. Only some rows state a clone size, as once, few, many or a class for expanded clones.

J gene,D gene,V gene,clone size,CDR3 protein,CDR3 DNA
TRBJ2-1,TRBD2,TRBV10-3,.,CAISSGSRNEQFF,TGTGCCATCAGTAGCGGGAGTCGCAATGAGCAGTTCTTC
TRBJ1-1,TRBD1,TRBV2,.,CASLTGFNTEAFF,TGTGCCAGCTTGACAGGGTTTAACACTGAAGCTTTCTTT
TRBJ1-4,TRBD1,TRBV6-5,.,CASSLRDRDGKLFF,TGTGCCAGCAGCCTCCGGGACAGGGATGGAAAACTGTTTTTT
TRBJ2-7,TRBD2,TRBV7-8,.,CASSLNRGSFSEQYF,TGTGCCAGCAGCTTAAATCGCGGGAGTTTTTCCGAGCAGTACTTC
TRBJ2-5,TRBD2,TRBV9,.,CASSAGPLGGGQETQYF,TGTGCCAGCAGCGCCGGCCCTCTTGGGGGGGGACAAGAGACCCAGTACTTC
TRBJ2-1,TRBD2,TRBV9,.,CASSVIAGGNEQFF,TGTGCCAGCAGCGTAATAGCGGGAGGGAATGAGCAGTTCTTC
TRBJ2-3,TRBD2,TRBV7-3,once,CASSLPSGSTDTQYF,TGTGCCAGCAGCTTACCTAGCGGATCCACAGATACGCAGTATTTT
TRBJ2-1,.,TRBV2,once,CASGGATGLSQQFF,TGTGCCAGCGGCGGTGCGACCGGATTATCCCAGCAGTTCTTC
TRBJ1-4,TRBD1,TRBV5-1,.,CASSPSGGPDEKLFF,TGCGCCAGCAGCCCATCAGGGGGCCCGGATGAAAAACTGTTTTTT
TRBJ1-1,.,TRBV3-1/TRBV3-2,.,CASSPAGRGWDEAFF,TGTGCCAGCAGCCCTGCGGGGCGCGGGTGGGATGAAGCTTTCTTT
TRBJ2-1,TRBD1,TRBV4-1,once,CASSPFGTGKNEQFF,TGCGCCAGCAGCCCTTTCGGGACAGGTAAAAATGAGCAGTTCTTC
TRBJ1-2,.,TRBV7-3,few,CASSLCELTPPFYGYTF,TGTGCCAGCAGCTTATGCGAGCTAACTCCCCCGTTCTATGGCTACACCTTC
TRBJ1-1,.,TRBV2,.,CASSETGTKNTEAFF,TGTGCCAGCAGTGAGACAGGAACGAAGAACACTGAAGCTTTCTTT
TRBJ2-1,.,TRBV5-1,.,CASTVGGRNEQFF,TGCGCCAGCACCGTGGGGGGTCGGAATGAGCAGTTCTTC
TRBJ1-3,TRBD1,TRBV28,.,CASSGSSGQGTFGNTIYF,TGTGCCAGCAGTGGATCCTCGGGACAGGGTACGTTCGGAAACACCATATATTTT
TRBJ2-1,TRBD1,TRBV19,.,CASTTGTGSYNEQFF,TGTGCCAGTACCACCGGGACAGGGTCCTACAATGAGCAGTTCTTC